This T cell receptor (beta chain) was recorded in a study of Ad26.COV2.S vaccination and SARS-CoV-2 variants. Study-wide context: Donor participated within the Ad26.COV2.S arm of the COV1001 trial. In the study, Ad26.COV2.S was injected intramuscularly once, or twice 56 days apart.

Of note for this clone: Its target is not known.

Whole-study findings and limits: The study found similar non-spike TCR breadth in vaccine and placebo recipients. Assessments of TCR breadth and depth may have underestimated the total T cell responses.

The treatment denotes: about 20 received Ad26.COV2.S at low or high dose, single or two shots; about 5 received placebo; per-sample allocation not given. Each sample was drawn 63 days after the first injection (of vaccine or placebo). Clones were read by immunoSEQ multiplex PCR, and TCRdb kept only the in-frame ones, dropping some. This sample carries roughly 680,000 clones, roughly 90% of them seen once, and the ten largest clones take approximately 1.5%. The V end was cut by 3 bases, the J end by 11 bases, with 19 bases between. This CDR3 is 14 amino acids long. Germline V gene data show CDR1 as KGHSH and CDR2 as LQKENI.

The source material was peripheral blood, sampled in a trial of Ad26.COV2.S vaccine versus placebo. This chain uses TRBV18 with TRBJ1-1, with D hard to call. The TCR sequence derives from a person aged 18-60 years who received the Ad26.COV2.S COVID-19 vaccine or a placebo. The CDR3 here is CASSPVDQPVMAFF. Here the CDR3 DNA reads TGTGCCAGCTCACCCGTCGACCAGCCGGTAATGGCTTTCTTT.